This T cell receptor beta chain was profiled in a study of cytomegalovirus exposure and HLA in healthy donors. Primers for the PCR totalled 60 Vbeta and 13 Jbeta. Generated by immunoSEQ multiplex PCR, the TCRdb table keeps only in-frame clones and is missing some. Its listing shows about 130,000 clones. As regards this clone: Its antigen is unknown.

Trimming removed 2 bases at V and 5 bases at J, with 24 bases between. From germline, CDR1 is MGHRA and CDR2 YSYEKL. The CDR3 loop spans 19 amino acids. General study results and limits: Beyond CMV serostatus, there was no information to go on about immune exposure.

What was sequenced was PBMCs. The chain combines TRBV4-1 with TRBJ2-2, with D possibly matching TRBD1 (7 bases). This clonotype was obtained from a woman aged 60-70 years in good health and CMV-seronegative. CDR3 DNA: TGCGCCAGCAGCCAACTTTACGGAGGGCAGGGGGGTATGACCGGGGAGCTGTTTTTT. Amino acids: CASSQLYGGQGGMTGELFF.